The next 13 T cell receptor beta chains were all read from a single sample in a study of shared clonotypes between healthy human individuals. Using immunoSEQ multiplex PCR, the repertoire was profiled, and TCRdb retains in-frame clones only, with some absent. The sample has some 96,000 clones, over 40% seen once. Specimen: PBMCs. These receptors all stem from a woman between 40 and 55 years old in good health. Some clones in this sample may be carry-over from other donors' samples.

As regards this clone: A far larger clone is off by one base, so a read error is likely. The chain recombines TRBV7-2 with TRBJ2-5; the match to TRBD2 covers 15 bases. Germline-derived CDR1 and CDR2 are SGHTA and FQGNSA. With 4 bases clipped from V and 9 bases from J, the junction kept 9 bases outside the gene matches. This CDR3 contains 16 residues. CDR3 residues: CASSWGLAGGVEAQYF. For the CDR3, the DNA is TGTGCCAGCAGCTGGGGACTAGCGGGAGGTGTGGAGGCCCAGTACTTC.

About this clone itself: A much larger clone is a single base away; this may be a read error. The CDR3 protein is CASSLDRNNEQFF. The CDR3 DNA is TGCGCCAGCAGCTTGGACAGAAACAATGAGCAGTTCTTC. V and J are TRBV5-1 and TRBJ2-1; no clear D. Per the germline V gene, CDR1 is SGHRS and CDR2 is YFSETQ. CDR3 length equals 13 residues. Trimming removed 0 bases from V and 5 bases from J, with 6 bases in between.

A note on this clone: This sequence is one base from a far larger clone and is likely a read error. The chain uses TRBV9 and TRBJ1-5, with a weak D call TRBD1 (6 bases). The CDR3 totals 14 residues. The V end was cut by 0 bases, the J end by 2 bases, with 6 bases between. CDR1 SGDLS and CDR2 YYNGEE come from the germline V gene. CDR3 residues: CASSVEGGNQPQHF. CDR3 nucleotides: TGTGCCAGCAGCGTAGAGGGGGGCAATCAGCCCCAGCATTTT.

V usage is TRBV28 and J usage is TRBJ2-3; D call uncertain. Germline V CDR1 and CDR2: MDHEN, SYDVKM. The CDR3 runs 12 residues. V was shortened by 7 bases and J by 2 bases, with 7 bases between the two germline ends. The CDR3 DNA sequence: TGTGCCAGCACCGGCCCCACAGATACGCAGTATTTT. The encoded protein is CASTGPTDTQYF.

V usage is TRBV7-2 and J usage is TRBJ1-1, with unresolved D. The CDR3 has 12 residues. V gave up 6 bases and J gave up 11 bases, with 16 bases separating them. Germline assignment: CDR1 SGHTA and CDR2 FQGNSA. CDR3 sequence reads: CASRTTGLGAFF. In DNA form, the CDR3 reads TGTGCCAGCAGGACTACGGGTCTTGGGGCTTTCTTT.

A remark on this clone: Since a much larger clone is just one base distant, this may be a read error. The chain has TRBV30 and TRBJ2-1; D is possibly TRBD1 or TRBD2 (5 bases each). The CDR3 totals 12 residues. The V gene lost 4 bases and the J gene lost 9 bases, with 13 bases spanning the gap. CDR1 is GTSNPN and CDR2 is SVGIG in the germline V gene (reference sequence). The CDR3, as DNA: TGTGCCTGGATGGGGGTTTCCCGTGAGCAGTTCTTC. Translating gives CAWMGVSREQFF.

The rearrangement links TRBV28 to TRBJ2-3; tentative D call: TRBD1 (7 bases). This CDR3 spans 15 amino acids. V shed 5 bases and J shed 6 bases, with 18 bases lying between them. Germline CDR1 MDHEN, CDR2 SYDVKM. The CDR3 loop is CASSTRGRGRDTQYF. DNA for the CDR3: TGTGCCAGCAGTACCAGGGGCAGGGGGAGGGATACGCAGTATTTT.

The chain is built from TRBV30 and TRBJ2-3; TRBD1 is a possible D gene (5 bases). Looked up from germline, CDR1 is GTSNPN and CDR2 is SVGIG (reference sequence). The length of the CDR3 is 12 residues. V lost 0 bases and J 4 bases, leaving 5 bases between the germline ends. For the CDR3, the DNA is TGTGCCTGGAGTGTAGGGGCAGATACGCAGTATTTT. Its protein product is CAWSVGADTQYF.

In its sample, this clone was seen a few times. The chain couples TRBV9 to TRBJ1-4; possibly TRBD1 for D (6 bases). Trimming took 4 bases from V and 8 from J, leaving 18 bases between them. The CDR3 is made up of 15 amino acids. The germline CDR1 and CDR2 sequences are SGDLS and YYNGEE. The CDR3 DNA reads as TGTGCCAGCAGCCCCCGGGGGCAGGGTCGGGAAAAACTGTTTTTT. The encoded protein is CASSPRGQGREKLFF.

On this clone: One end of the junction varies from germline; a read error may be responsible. The CDR3 protein is CAWSVRDEQCF. The DNA of the CDR3 is TGTGCCTGGAGTGTAAGGGACGAGCAGTGCTTC. The chain links TRBV30 to TRBJ2-7; D possibly matches TRBD1 or TRBD2 (5 bases each). Germline V gene lookup returns CDR1 GTSNPN and CDR2 SVGIG (reference sequence). The CDR3 runs to 11 residues.

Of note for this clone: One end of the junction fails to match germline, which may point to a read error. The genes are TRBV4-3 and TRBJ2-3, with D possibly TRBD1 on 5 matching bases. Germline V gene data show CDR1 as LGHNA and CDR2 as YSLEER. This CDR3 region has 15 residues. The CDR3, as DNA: TGCGCCAGCAGCCAAGACCAGCAGGGCACAGATATGCAGTATTTT. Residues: CASSQDQQGTDMQYF.

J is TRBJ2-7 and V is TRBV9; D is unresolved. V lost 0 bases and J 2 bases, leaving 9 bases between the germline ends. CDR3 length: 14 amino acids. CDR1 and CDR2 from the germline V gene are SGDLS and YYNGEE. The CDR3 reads CASSVGGRTYEQYF. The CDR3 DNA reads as TGTGCCAGCAGCGTAGGAGGCCGAACCTACGAGCAGTACTTC. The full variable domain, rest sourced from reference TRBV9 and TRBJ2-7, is DSGVTQTPKHLITATGQRVTLRCSPRSGDLSVYWYQQSLDQGLQFLIQYYNGEERAKGNILERFSAQQFPDLHSELNLSSLELGDSALYFCASSVGGRTYEQYFGPGTRLTVT.

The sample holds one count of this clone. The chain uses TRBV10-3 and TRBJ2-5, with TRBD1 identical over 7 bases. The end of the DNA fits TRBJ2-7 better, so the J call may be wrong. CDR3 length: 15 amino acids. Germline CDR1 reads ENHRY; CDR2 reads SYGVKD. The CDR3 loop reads CAISDTGVGSYEQYF. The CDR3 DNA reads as TGTGCCATCAGTGACACAGGGGTGGGAAGCTACGAGCAGTACTTC.